This T cell receptor beta chain stems from a study of blood T cell repertoires in COVID-19. Study as a whole: The United States, Italy and Spain supplied acute and convalescent COVID-19 samples. Sources were T cells, B-cell-depleted T cells, or PBMCs; the material itself was cDNA or gDNA.

As processed by the authors: Estimation of nucleated cell counts was performed using reference gene primer amplification. The protocol was immunoSEQ multiplex PCR, while the TCRdb copy is restricted to in-frame clones and leaves out a portion. D and trimming were read from the DNA, whereas the V and J calls and clone size are those reported in that table. In the table there are 65,000 to 85,000 clones, 86% of which are singletons. Germline CDR1 reads LGHDT; CDR2 reads YNNKEL (reference sequence). The CDR3 is made up of 14 amino acids. The V gene lost 3 bases and the J gene lost 14 bases, with 20 bases spanning the gap.

V is TRBV3-1 (or the pseudogene TRBV3-2) and J is TRBJ2-1; tentatively, D is TRBD2 (6 bases). This clonotype was sampled from a man between 45 and 60 years old with active COVID-19. Sequenced input: peripheral blood. The DNA for the CDR3 is TGTGCCAGCAGCCAGGGCCGGGACTGGGGATCCGAGTTCTTC. Its protein is CASSQGRDWGSEFF.